The clone carrying this T cell receptor beta chain occurred a few times. What it binds is unknown. This entry is derived from a study of CD8+ T cells in alopecia areata. Following RNA extraction, reverse transcription yielded cDNA that acted as the sequencing template. Measured with immunoSEQ multiplex PCR; TCRdb has only the in-frame clones, and not every one. The sample lists a few hundred thousand clones, roughly two fifths occurring once. Findings of the study overall: Links between baseline CD8+ expansion and response need larger treated cohorts.

Treatment in this sample: oral pan-JAK inhibitor, 5-10 mg twice daily. A FACSAria was used to sort CD4+ and CD8+ T cells. These cells came from PBMCs. The material was CD4+ T cells sorted from blood, obtained at approximately week 30, from a patient treated with tofacitinib. The receptor's source is a human donor with alopecia areata.

The CDR3 sequence is CASSFSREHGYTF. DNA for the CDR3: TGTGCCAGCAGCTTTTCCAGGGAGCATGGCTACACCTTC. The chain joins TRBV7-9 to TRBJ1-2, with TRBD1 as a possible D gene (5 bases). There are 13 residues in the CDR3. The V gene lost 3 bases and the J gene lost 6 bases, with 11 bases spanning the gap. Germline V gene lookup returns CDR1 SEHNR and CDR2 FQNEAQ (reference sequence).